This TCR beta chain was found in a study of T cell changes during pregnancy in multiple sclerosis. Produced via immunoSEQ multiplex PCR; TCRdb's table is partial and in-frame only. The repertoire holds more than 45,000 clones, with around 94% as singletons. This CDR3 is built from 15 residues. The V segment lost 5 bases and the J segment 8 bases; nucleotides outside the gene matches: 11. From germline, CDR1 is LNHDA and CDR2 SQIVND (reference sequence). This clone was observed once. The TCR sequence derives from a female donor in good health, enrolled as a control in a pregnancy study. The chain has TRBV19 and TRBJ1-2; 10 positions match TRBD1. The material sequenced was CD4+ T cells from peripheral blood mononuclear cells, taken in the second trimester of pregnancy. For the CDR3, the DNA is TGTGCCAGTAGTCCTGCCCCCGGGACAGGGGAGGGCTACACCTTC. It specifies CASSPAPGTGEGYTF.